This T cell receptor (beta chain) was retrieved from a study of T cell responses to AZD1222 COVID-19 vaccine. Study findings and constraints: The repertoires were collected only after the peak T cell response. AZD1222 recipients seropositive at baseline numbered only six or seven.

About this clone: As yet, its antigen is unknown.

Method: immunoSEQ multiplex PCR; TCRdb's copy keeps in-frame clones and lacks some. The data show 75,000 to 90,000 clones, about 88% seen once. Per germline, CDR1 SGHTA and CDR2 FQGNSA. Germline trimming cut 5 bases from V and 4 bases from J; bases unmatched to any gene: 13. CDR3 size: 16 residues. V gene TRBV7-2 combines with J gene TRBJ1-2; 7 nucleotides line up with TRBD1. This clonotype was sampled from an adult in good health. This specimen consisted of peripheral blood, obtained on day 0 of AZD1222 vaccination. In DNA form, the CDR3 reads TGTGCCAGCAGCCAATGGGGACAGAACATCGGCTATGGCTACACCTTC. Amino acids: CASSQWGQNIGYGYTF.